Following are 19 T cell receptor beta chains from one sample sequenced in a study of cytotoxic CD8 clonotypes in ibrutinib-treated CLL. Using immunoSEQ multiplex PCR, the repertoire was profiled, and TCRdb retains in-frame clones only, with some absent. Seen here are tens of thousands of clones, approximately 54% observed once, and the top ten hold 14% to 15%. Here the sequenced sample was PBMCs, taken after 12 months of ibrutinib treatment. The receptors here all came from a human donor with chronic lymphocytic leukemia.

On this clone itself: Other DNA sequences of this sample code for an identical CDR3. J is TRBJ2-3 and V is TRBV2; no clear D gene. The CDR3 sequence is 12 residues long. Germline CDR1 SNHLY, CDR2 FYNNEI. V dropped 4 bases and J dropped 1 base, with 3 bases sitting between them. The CDR3 nucleotides are TGTGCCAGCAGTGGGCGCACAGATACGCAGTATTTT. This sequence encodes CASSGRTDTQYF.

Worth noting for this clone: A read error is possible here, since a much larger clone lies one base away. The V and J genes are TRBV9 and TRBJ2-1; the D gene is possibly TRBD2 (6 bases). Germline CDR1 is SGDLS and CDR2 is YYNGEE. The CDR3 is made up of 15 amino acids. The CDR3 loop reads CVSSVVGSRHNEQFF. The CDR3 bases are TGTGTCAGCAGCGTAGTCGGGAGCCGGCACAATGAGCAGTTCTTC.

This chain uses TRBV28 with TRBJ2-7; D is possibly TRBD1 (6 bases). Trimming removed 3 bases from V and 7 bases from J, with 13 bases in between. Germline V gene sequence: CDR1 MDHEN, CDR2 SYDVKM. This CDR3 is 13 amino acids long. The CDR3 is CASSFGPDREQYV. CDR3 nucleotide sequence: TGTGCCAGCAGTTTTGGCCCCGACAGGGAGCAGTACGTC.

This clone was recorded a few times. The chain couples TRBV5-1 to TRBJ1-4; D is undetermined. The CDR3 runs to 14 residues. Germline V lookup: CDR1 SGHRS, CDR2 YFSETQ. Trimming took 0 bases from V and 8 from J, leaving 11 bases between them. CDR3 nucleotides: TGCGCCAGCAGCTTGGTAGGGCGTCGGGAAAAACTGTTTTTT. Encoded protein: CASSLVGRREKLFF.

The V gene is TRBV27, the J gene TRBJ2-2, with D tentatively TRBD1 (6 bases). Germline V CDR1 and CDR2: MNHEY, SMNVEV (reference sequence). Trimming stripped 3 bases from V and 6 bases from J, with 8 bases between. The CDR3 totals 13 residues. The CDR3 sequence is CASSLGAAGELFF. The CDR3 DNA reads TGTGCCAGCAGTTTGGGGGCGGCCGGGGAGCTGTTTTTT.

The CDR3 loop is CATSRLAGGPEELFF. The DNA of the CDR3 is TGTGCCACCAGCAGGCTAGCGGGAGGGCCTGAGGAGCTGTTTTTT. The chain is built from TRBV15 and TRBJ2-2; 12 bases are shared with TRBD2. The V and J ends lost 3 bases and 10 bases, in that order; junction bases with no gene match: 6. The CDR3 consists of 15 residues. Germline CDR1 reads LNHNV; CDR2 reads YYDKDF (reference sequence).

CDR3: CASSPGTGGGYGYTF. CDR3 coding DNA: TGTGCCAGCAGTCCCGGGACAGGGGGCGGCTATGGCTACACCTTC. V is TRBV7-9 and J is TRBJ1-2; 12 bases match TRBD1. CDR1 SEHNR and CDR2 FQNEAQ come from the germline V gene (reference sequence). V dropped 6 bases and J dropped 4; count of bases not matched to a gene: 6. This CDR3 contains 15 residues.

This clone was detected once. The CDR3: CASSPTAGGRSYNEQFF. Written as DNA, the CDR3 is TGTGCCAGCAGCCCCACGGCTGGCGGGAGGTCCTACAATGAGCAGTTCTTC. J is TRBJ2-1 and V is TRBV7-2; TRBD2 matches at 8 bases. J gave up 1 base and V 5 bases, and 10 bases lay outside the gene matches. Germline CDR1 reads SGHTA; CDR2 reads FQGNSA. This CDR3 has 17 amino acids. The whole variable domain, remainder taken from reference TRBV7-2 and TRBJ2-1, is GAGVSQSPSNKVTEKGKDVELRCDPISGHTALYWYRQSLGQGLEFLIYFQGNSAPDKSGLPSDRFSAERTGGSVSTLTIQRTQQEDSAVYLCASSPTAGGRSYNEQFFGPGTRLTVL.

This clone was counted only a few times. This rearrangement joins TRBV7-2 to TRBJ1-5, with D tentatively TRBD1 (5 bases). CDR3 size: 15 residues. Germline V gene sequence: CDR1 SGHTA, CDR2 FQGNSA. V lost 5 bases, J lost 3 bases, and 14 bases lay in between. CDR3 protein: CASSPDSPPNQPQHF. The CDR3 DNA is TGTGCCAGCAGCCCCGACAGCCCTCCCAATCAGCCCCAGCATTTT.

The chain recombines TRBV30 with TRBJ2-7, with 8 bases fitting TRBD2. This CDR3 is built from 14 residues. Unmatched junction bases numbered 6, after V lost 2 bases and J lost 3 bases. CDR1 and CDR2 from the germline V gene are GTSNPN and SVGIG (reference sequence). The CDR3 DNA sequence: TGTGCCTGGAGTAAAGCAGCGGGAGTCTACGAGCAGTACTTC. This sequence encodes CAWSKAAGVYEQYF. The complete variable domain, with remaining parts taken from reference TRBV30 and TRBJ2-7, reads SQTIHQWPATLVQPVGSPLSLECTVEGTSNPNLYWYRQAAGRGLQLLFYSVGIGQISSEVPQNLSASRPQDRQFILSSKKLLLSDSGFYLCAWSKAAGVYEQYFGPGTRLTVT.

The CDR3 DNA is TGTGCCAGCAGCTTAGCGGGGCAGAATTCACCCCTCCACTTT. Its translation: CASSLAGQNSPLHF. The V gene is TRBV7-9, the J gene TRBJ1-6; the D gene is possibly TRBD1 (5 bases). V dropped 0 bases and J dropped 7 bases, with 7 bases sitting between them. The CDR3 extends over 14 amino acids. The V gene's germline CDR1 is SEHNR and CDR2 FQNEAQ (reference sequence). The full variable domain, with the rest looked up from reference TRBV7-9 and TRBJ1-6, is DTGVSQNPRHKITKRGQNVTFRCDPISEHNRLYWYRQTLGQGPEFLTYFQNEAQLEKSRLLSDRFSAERPKGSFSTLEIQRTEQGDSAMYLCASSLAGQNSPLHFGNGTRLTVT.

The V and J genes are TRBV19 and TRBJ1-3, with D tentatively TRBD1 (5 bases). The V gene's germline CDR1 is LNHDA and CDR2 SQIVND (reference sequence). This CDR3 region has 14 residues. Trimming took off 5 bases at V and 8 bases at J, with 16 bases between the two ends. CDR3 in amino acids: CASSPDGTGDTIYF. In DNA form, the CDR3 reads TGTGCCAGTAGTCCGGACGGGACCGGGGACACCATATATTTT.

The chain combines TRBV28 with TRBJ1-1; tentatively, D is TRBD1 (5 bases). This CDR3 has 13 residues. V shed 6 bases and J shed 5 bases, with 13 bases lying between them. Germline V CDR1 and CDR2: MDHEN, SYDVKM. CDR3 region: CASRRQGFTEAFF. CDR3 coding DNA: TGTGCCAGCAGGAGGCAGGGTTTTACTGAAGCTTTCTTT. Full variable domain (remainder filled in from reference TRBV28 and TRBJ1-1): DVKVTQSSRYLVKRTGEKVFLECVQDMDHENMFWYRQDPGLGLRLIYFSYDVKMKEKGDIPEGYSVSREKKERFSLILESASTNQTSMYLCASRRQGFTEAFFGQGTRLTVV.

The J gene is TRBJ1-5, the V gene TRBV11-2, with a possible D match to TRBD1 (5 bases). Germline loops: CDR1 SGHAT, CDR2 FQNNGV. Trimming removed 3 bases from V and 4 bases from J, with 10 bases in between. This CDR3 is built from 14 residues. This CDR3 is CASSLGRRNQPQHF. CDR3 coding DNA: TGTGCCAGCAGCTTGGGACGGAGAAATCAGCCCCAGCATTTT. Full variable domain (missing parts from reference TRBV11-2 and TRBJ1-5): EAGVAQSPRYKIIEKRQSVAFWCNPISGHATLYWYQQILGQGPKLLIQFQNNGVVDDSQLPKDRFSAERLKGVDSTLKIQPAKLEDSAVYLCASSLGRRNQPQHFGDGTRLSIL.

This rearrangement joins TRBV5-1 to TRBJ2-7; D call uncertain. Deletions cut 4 bases from V and 6 bases from J, with 17 bases between. CDR3 length: 14 residues. Germline loops: CDR1 SGHRS, CDR2 YFSETQ. The CDR3 nucleotides are TGCGCCAGCAGCCCCGGTTCCCCGGTCGGCGAGCAGTACGTC. This gives the protein CASSPGSPVGEQYV.

The chain joins TRBV21-1 to TRBJ1-3; whether TRBD1, the table's D call, matches the DNA was not checked. TRBV21-1 is described as a pseudogene. This CDR3 spans 17 amino acids. In DNA, the CDR3 is TGTGCCAGCAGCAAAGCGGACAGGGGGCTAACTGGAAACACCATATATTTT. Protein sequence: CASSKADRGLTGNTIYF.

The chain employs TRBV7-8 and TRBJ2-3; 11 positions agree with TRBD2. Germline V CDR1 and CDR2: SGHVS, FQNEAQ. The ends lost 5 bases at V and 4 bases at J; junction bases unmatched: 11. The CDR3 covers 17 residues. CDR3: CASSVRTSGLVADTQYF. For the CDR3, the DNA is TGTGCCAGCAGCGTCAGGACTAGCGGGTTGGTGGCAGATACGCAGTATTTT.

The genes are TRBV9 and TRBJ2-2; 7 nucleotides match TRBD2. With 0 bases clipped from V and 1 base from J, the junction kept 12 bases outside the gene matches. The CDR3 contains 19 residues. Germline loops: CDR1 SGDLS, CDR2 YYNGEE. The CDR3 sequence: CASSVATRRGGVNTGELFF. The CDR3 DNA is TGTGCCAGCAGCGTAGCTACGAGGAGGGGAGGGGTGAACACCGGGGAGCTGTTTTTT.

This clone is medium-sized in the sample. The genes are TRBV5-1 and TRBJ2-1, with a possible D match to TRBD2 (6 bases). CDR3 length: 17 amino acids. Germline V CDR1 and CDR2: SGHRS, YFSETQ. Trimming took off 2 bases at V and 6 bases at J, with 21 bases between the two ends. CDR3 protein: CASSFSWGTLPGNEQFF. The CDR3 bases are TGCGCCAGCAGCTTTTCGTGGGGGACTCTTCCGGGCAATGAGCAGTTCTTC.